This T cell receptor (beta chain) was profiled in a study of identical twins. cDNA carried unique molecular identifiers, and a universal primer site was added by template switching. TCRdb recomputed calls from the 5' RACE reads with MiXCR, one row per CDR3 protein. The sample yields 450,000 or so distinct CDR3 sequences, approximately 18% seen once. Overall study findings and caveats: While abundant cord blood beta clonotypes carried fewer insertions, memory repertoires showed no such pattern. Out-of-frame alpha sequences shared by twins showed excess low generation probability.

A note on this clonotype: Its target is not known.

This CDR3 contains 14 residues. Between the trimmed V and J ends, which lost 0 bases and 2 bases, there was a span of 9 bases. CDR1 SGHRS and CDR2 YFSETQ come from the germline V gene. Healthy Caucasians supplied all donations. The sequence derives from a man aged 45-65 years in good health. The gene calls are TRBV5-1 and TRBJ2-7, with unresolved D. Material for sequencing was naive T cells sorted from blood. The CDR3 sequence: CASSLAGKAYEQYF. The CDR3 region has the DNA TGCGCCAGCAGCTTGGCAGGAAAAGCCTACGAGCAGTACTTC.